The clone carrying this T cell receptor beta chain was seen many times. The antigen is unknown. For repertoire sequencing, the TCR beta CDR3 regions were amplified from RNA transcripts. HTBI primers primed a first-round RT-PCR, and a second-round multiplex PCR followed. Each CDR3 protein is one row after TCRdb ran MiXCR on the multiplex PCR reads. The sample has 500,000 to 600,000 distinct CDR3 sequences; about 40% are singletons. These data originate in a study of Graves' ophthalmopathy and Graves' hyperthyroidism. Whole-study findings and limits: Most expanded clonotypes in thyroid above 0.001 frequency also showed up in blood.

Germline CDR1 reads LGHNA; CDR2 reads YNFKEQ. V lost 5 bases and J 0 bases, leaving 11 bases between the germline ends. The CDR3 is 14 amino acids. The TCR originated in an adult man with Graves' hyperthyroidism. V gene TRBV4-2 combines with J gene TRBJ2-7; D remains unclear. The sample taken for sequencing was peripheral blood or thyroid tissue (not recorded which). CDR3 loop: CASSSWGTSYEQYF. The CDR3 DNA is TGTGCCAGCAGCTCCTGGGGTACCTCCTACGAGCAGTACTTC.